The 31 T cell receptor beta chains given below trace back to one sample, sequenced in a study of a mutant IDH1 vaccine in newly diagnosed glioma. Time point given: week 5, during vaccination. Every vaccination contained 300 ug of the mutant IDH1 20-mer peptide and was paired with topical imiquimod. What these receptors recognize is not known. Some clones are missing from TCRdb's copy, which holds only in-frame ones; the method was immunoSEQ multiplex PCR. This sample has around 56,000 clones, with around 80% found just once. The source was PBMCs, collected from a glioma patient whose treatment included an IDH1 peptide vaccine. Receptors were obtained from a man under 40 with glioma.

The chain uses TRBV6-1 and TRBJ2-7; D is unclear. CDR1 and CDR2 from the germline V gene are MNHNS and SASEGT. The CDR3 is made up of 13 amino acids. V lost 4 bases and J 0 bases, leaving 7 bases between the germline ends. The CDR3 region has the DNA TGTGCCAGCAGTGTAGACAACTCCTACGAGCAGTACTTC. Translation gives CASSVDNSYEQYF.

The chain carries TRBV28 and TRBJ1-2, with D possibly matching TRBD1 (5 bases). There are 16 residues in the CDR3. Germline V lookup: CDR1 MDHEN, CDR2 SYDVKM. V gave up 5 bases and J gave up 1 base, with 17 bases separating them. This chain's CDR3 is CASSQPREQVNYGYTF. The CDR3 nucleotides are TGTGCCAGCAGTCAGCCAAGAGAACAGGTTAACTATGGCTACACCTTC.

The chain has TRBV2 and TRBJ1-3, with D unclear. Germline values: CDR1 SNHLY, CDR2 FYNNEI. The CDR3 consists of 13 residues. Trimming pared 3 bases from V and 8 bases from J, leaving 11 bases between. The CDR3 loop reads CASSDPPWDTIYF. The CDR3 DNA sequence: TGTGCCAGCAGTGATCCCCCGTGGGACACCATATATTTT.

The chain recombines TRBV4-1 with TRBJ1-1; possible D gene TRBD1, 5 bases. Looked up from germline, CDR1 is MGHRA and CDR2 is YSYEKL. With 0 bases removed from V and 4 bases from J, the gap between germline ends came to 12 bases. The CDR3 totals 15 residues. CDR3 protein: CASSQERGGITEAFF. CDR3 sequence (DNA): TGCGCCAGCAGCCAAGAGCGGGGGGGGATCACTGAAGCTTTCTTT.

This clone was found a few times. V and J are TRBV6-1 and TRBJ1-5; 8 bases agree with TRBD1. This CDR3 is built from 15 residues. Germline CDR1 reads MNHNS; CDR2 reads SASEGT. With V trimmed by 5 bases and J by 6 bases, 9 bases remained unmatched. CDR3 amino acids: CASSRPGGAGQPQHF. CDR3 DNA sequence: TGTGCCAGCAGTCGCCCAGGGGGCGCGGGTCAGCCCCAGCATTTT.

This clone has only a few counts. This rearrangement joins TRBV18 to TRBJ2-3; D gene uncertain. V was cut by 3 bases and J by 7 bases, with 26 bases left in between. Germline values: CDR1 KGHSH, CDR2 LQKENI. CDR3 length: 18 amino acids. Here the CDR3 DNA reads TGTGCCAGCTCACCGGTTATCCTCCGGTACGAATCTGGAAATACGCAGTATTTT. Amino acid sequence: CASSPVILRYESGNTQYF.

The chain links TRBV7-9 to TRBJ1-1, with 9 bases aligning to TRBD1. After removal of 8 bases from V and 5 bases from J, the junction contained 12 bases not matched to a gene. CDR1 and CDR2 (germline): SEHNR, FQNEAQ (reference sequence). The length of the CDR3 is 15 residues. DNA for the CDR3: TGTGCCAGCGAAGGGACAGGGAGCCGAGGGACTGAAGCTTTCTTT. As protein: CASEGTGSRGTEAFF.

The chain carries TRBV10-2 and TRBJ2-7, with D possibly being TRBD2 (5 bases). V lost 7 bases and J lost 4, with 17 bases in between. CDR3 length: 14 residues. The V gene's germline CDR1 is WSHSY and CDR2 SAAADI. This chain's CDR3 is CASTAPKGGYEQYF. The CDR3 DNA reads as TGCGCCAGCACCGCCCCGAAAGGAGGTTACGAGCAGTACTTC.

This chain connects TRBV7-9 to TRBJ2-5, with D maybe TRBD1 (6 bases). The V gene lost 5 bases and the J gene lost 0 bases, with 13 bases spanning the gap. Germline-derived CDR1 and CDR2 are SEHNR and FQNEAQ (reference sequence). The CDR3 extends over 15 amino acids. CDR3 DNA sequence: TGTGCCAGCAGCCCGAAAGGACAGTACCAAGAGACCCAGTACTTC. It codes for CASSPKGQYQETQYF.

J is TRBJ1-2 and V is TRBV6-4, with 10 bases matching TRBD1. This CDR3 has 14 residues. V trimming: 2 bases; J trimming: 6 bases; junction bases outside the gene matches: 3. Looked up from germline, CDR1 is MRHNA and CDR2 is SNTAGT. CDR3: CASSDTGTGDGYTF. Here the CDR3 DNA reads TGTGCCAGCAGTGACACCGGGACAGGGGATGGCTACACCTTC.

Here the CDR3 reads CASSLDTGTAYEQYF. CDR3 in DNA: TGTGCCAGCAGCTTAGATACCGGGACAGCCTACGAGCAGTACTTC. The V call is TRBV7-6, the J call TRBJ2-7, with 7 bases that match TRBD1. Looked up from germline, CDR1 is SGHVS and CDR2 is FNYEAQ. The trim removed 1 base at V and 2 bases at J, leaving 5 bases unmatched. The CDR3 loop spans 15 amino acids.

The chain combines TRBV6-6 with TRBJ2-7; possibly TRBD1 for D (6 bases). In germline, CDR1 is MNHNY, CDR2 SVGAGI (reference sequence). V shed 2 bases and J shed 2 bases, with 16 bases lying between them. This CDR3 contains 16 residues. The CDR3 nucleotides are TGTGCCAGCAGTTACGGATTCCGGGACACCACCTACGAGCAGTACTTC. Translation: CASSYGFRDTTYEQYF.

V is TRBV7-9 and J is TRBJ1-1; D is unresolved. V was clipped by 4 bases and J by 6 bases, with 18 bases between them. This CDR3 is 15 amino acids long. CDR1 is SEHNR, CDR2 FQNEAQ, per germline (reference sequence). CDR3 sequence reads: CASSSLLHGSPEAFF. For the CDR3, the DNA is TGTGCCAGCAGCTCCCTCCTTCACGGGTCCCCTGAAGCTTTCTTT.

The V gene is TRBV11-2, the J gene TRBJ2-1; 7 bases match TRBD2. V gave up 1 base and J gave up 14 bases; unmatched junction bases: 8. This CDR3 region has 13 residues. The germline CDR1 and CDR2 sequences are SGHAT and FQNNGV. This chain's CDR3 is CASSLVNSGDEFF. DNA of the CDR3: TGTGCCAGCAGCTTAGTGAACAGCGGGGACGAGTTCTTC.

In its sample, this clone was seen a few times. The V and J genes are TRBV18 and TRBJ1-1, with D possibly being TRBD1 (6 bases). The V end lost 6 bases, the J end lost 1 base, and 12 bases lay between the germline ends. The V gene's germline CDR1 is KGHSH and CDR2 LQKENI. CDR3 length: 14 amino acids. In DNA form, the CDR3 reads TGTGCCAGCTCCCCCGCGGGGGCGAACACTGAAGCTTTCTTT. It codes for CASSPAGANTEAFF.

This clone came up a few times. J is TRBJ1-5 and V is TRBV7-2, with 7 nucleotides matching TRBD1. Per germline, CDR1 SGHTA and CDR2 FQGNSA. This CDR3 is built from 18 residues. V shed 5 bases and J 4 bases; nucleotides not matched to a gene: 17. CDR3 region: CASSPKGLDRVRNQPQHF. Here the CDR3 DNA reads TGTGCCAGCAGCCCCAAGGGGCTCGACAGGGTAAGGAATCAGCCCCAGCATTTT.

The genes are TRBV11-3 and TRBJ2-7; no definite D call. The CDR3 loop spans 13 amino acids. Germline V gives CDR1 SGHNT, CDR2 YENEEA. V was clipped by 2 bases and J by 3 bases, with 8 bases between them. The CDR3 protein is CASSLTPIYEQYF. DNA for the CDR3: TGTGCCAGCAGCTTAACCCCGATCTACGAGCAGTACTTC.

The rearrangement joins TRBV7-9 to TRBJ2-6; 7 nucleotides line up with TRBD2. Germline V gene sequence: CDR1 SEHNR, CDR2 FQNEAQ (reference sequence). CDR3 length equals 18 residues. V was pared by 0 bases and J by 2 bases, with 7 bases of the junction left unmatched. The CDR3 here is CASSLAAGSGTGANVLTF. The CDR3, as DNA: TGTGCCAGCAGCTTAGCTGCCGGAAGCGGGACTGGGGCCAACGTCCTGACTTTC.

V and J are TRBV27 and TRBJ2-7, with 9 positions matching TRBD1. With 5 bases clipped from V and 4 bases from J, the junction kept 3 bases outside the gene matches. Germline CDR1 MNHEY, CDR2 SMNVEV (reference sequence). This CDR3 is built from 13 residues. Written as DNA, the CDR3 is TGTGCCAGCAGTCCAGGACAGGGGTACGAGCAGTACTTC. Amino acid sequence: CASSPGQGYEQYF.

For the CDR3, the DNA is TGCGCCAGCGTTGGCCGGCGTAATGAAAAACTGTTTTTT. Protein sequence: CASVGRRNEKLFF. J is TRBJ1-4 and V is TRBV10-2; D uncertain. The CDR3 runs to 13 residues. In germline, CDR1 is WSHSY, CDR2 SAAADI. V lost 8 bases and J 4 bases, leaving 11 bases between the germline ends.

This clone is a singleton in its sample. This chain links TRBV5-1 with TRBJ2-1, with a weak D call TRBD2 (5 bases). Germline V gene data show CDR1 as SGHRS and CDR2 as YFSETQ. With 0 bases removed from V and 8 bases from J, the gap between germline ends came to 9 bases. The CDR3 has 13 residues. The DNA of the CDR3 is TGCGCCAGCAGCTTGGCCGACGGGGATGAGCAGTTCTTC. It translates to CASSLADGDEQFF.

CDR3 sequence reads: CASRPWDNSPLHF. For the CDR3, the DNA is TGTGCCAGCAGACCTTGGGATAATTCACCCCTCCACTTT. The J gene is TRBJ1-6, the V gene TRBV6-1; D ambiguous. In germline, CDR1 is MNHNS, CDR2 SASEGT. V shed 6 bases and J shed 5 bases, with 8 bases lying between them. This CDR3 spans 13 amino acids.

In DNA form, the CDR3 reads TGTGCCAGCAGCTGGCCGACTTTCTCTGGGGCCAACGTCCTGACTTTC. Protein sequence: CASSWPTFSGANVLTF. J is TRBJ2-6 and V is TRBV7-8; D gene uncertain. The CDR3 runs to 16 residues. CDR1 and CDR2 (germline): SGHVS, FQNEAQ. The V and J ends lost 4 bases and 0 bases respectively, with 10 bases between them.

The CDR3 DNA follows: TGCGCCAGCAGCCAAGAGGAGCCTATCTCCTACGAGCAGTACTTC. Its protein product is CASSQEEPISYEQYF. This chain connects TRBV4-1 to TRBJ2-7; D unresolved. The CDR3 spans 15 residues. CDR1 is MGHRA, CDR2 YSYEKL, per germline. Trimming pared 0 bases from V and 0 bases from J, leaving 9 bases between.

This chain joins TRBV5-1 and TRBJ1-5; unclear D gene. There are 13 residues in the CDR3. V was cut by 2 bases and J by 4 bases, with 7 bases left in between. Germline lookup yields CDR1 SGHRS and CDR2 YFSETQ. CDR3 nucleotides: TGCGCCAGCAGCTTTTCCGCTAATCAGCCCCAGCATTTT. Its protein is CASSFSANQPQHF.

This clone showed up just once. V usage is TRBV7-9 and J usage is TRBJ1-3, with D possibly being TRBD1 (6 bases). Trimming cost V 1 base and J 5 bases, with 12 bases left between them. In germline, CDR1 is SEHNR, CDR2 FQNEAQ (reference sequence). This CDR3 has 15 residues. The CDR3, as DNA: TGTGCCAGCAGCTTAGTGAGGGACATTCGAAACACCATATATTTT. This codes for CASSLVRDIRNTIYF.

This rearrangement joins TRBV5-8 to TRBJ2-3; D might be TRBD1 (6 bases). Germline CDR1 reads SGHTS; CDR2 reads YDEGEE. The CDR3 spans 16 residues. Deletions cut 5 bases from V and 2 bases from J, with 18 bases between. CDR3 nucleotide sequence: TGTGCCAGCAGAATGAGGGACACCGTCGTCACAGATACGCAGTATTTT. Translation gives CASRMRDTVVTDTQYF.

The gene calls are TRBV11-2 and TRBJ2-3, with D possibly being TRBD2 (5 bases). The CDR3 length is 15 residues. Trimming shortened V by 1 base and J by 0 bases, and 8 bases separated the two germline ends. CDR1 and CDR2 from the germline V gene are SGHAT and FQNNGV. CDR3 bases: TGTGCCAGCAGCTTAGTTAGCGTAAGCACAGATACGCAGTATTTT. Encoded protein: CASSLVSVSTDTQYF.

V gene TRBV6-1 combines with J gene TRBJ1-5; D is ambiguous. Germline lookup yields CDR1 MNHNS and CDR2 SASEGT. This CDR3 has 13 amino acids. The germline V and J ends were trimmed by 6 bases and 6 bases, with 12 bases remaining between them. CDR3 amino acids: CASRRYGGQPQHF. The CDR3 DNA reads as TGTGCCAGCAGGAGATACGGCGGTCAGCCCCAGCATTTT.

The gene calls are TRBV9 and TRBJ2-3; D is uncertain. Germline CDR1 SGDLS, CDR2 YYNGEE. This CDR3 spans 13 amino acids. V was cut by 1 base and J by 6 bases, with 9 bases left in between. In nucleotides, the CDR3 is TGTGCCAGCAGCGTAACGACCAGGGATACGCAGTATTTT. Protein product: CASSVTTRDTQYF.

This clone was detected once. This chain connects TRBV27 to TRBJ2-7; the D gene is possibly TRBD2 (5 bases). V was pared by 4 bases and J by 2 bases, with 9 bases between. There are 13 residues in the CDR3. Germline values: CDR1 MNHEY, CDR2 SMNVEV (reference sequence). Written as DNA, the CDR3 is TGTGCCAGCAGTTCAACGGGAACCTACGAGCAGTACTTC. It translates to CASSSTGTYEQYF.